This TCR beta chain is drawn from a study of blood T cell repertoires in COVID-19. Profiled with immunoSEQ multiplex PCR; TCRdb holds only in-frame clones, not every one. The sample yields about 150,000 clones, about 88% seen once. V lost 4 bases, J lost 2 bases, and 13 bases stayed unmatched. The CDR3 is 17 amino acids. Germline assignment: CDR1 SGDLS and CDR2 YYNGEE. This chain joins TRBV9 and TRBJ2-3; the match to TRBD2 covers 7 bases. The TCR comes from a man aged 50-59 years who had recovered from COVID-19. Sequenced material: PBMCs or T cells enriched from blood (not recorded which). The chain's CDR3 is CASSKEREGPLTDTQYF. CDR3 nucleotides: TGTGCCAGCAGCAAGGAGAGGGAGGGACCACTCACAGATACGCAGTATTTT.